The present T cell receptor beta chain was sequenced within a study of shared clonotypes between healthy human individuals. Study observations and caveats: Across subsets, estimated richness was generally greater for naive than for memory populations.

Looked up from germline, CDR1 is SNHLY and CDR2 is FYNNEI. V lost 6 bases and J lost 6; bases outside the gene matches: 5. The CDR3 extends over 14 amino acids. The count of this clone is one. The antigen is unknown. Profiling relied on immunoSEQ multiplex PCR, and the TCRdb table lists in-frame clones only, not all of them. Of 950,000 to 1,300,000 clones listed, under 80% were seen once; the top ten hold around 1.5%. The donor cohort consisted entirely of Caucasian adults residing in Nashville, Tennessee. V gene TRBV2 combines with J gene TRBJ1-6, with 7 bases aligning to TRBD1. Sequencing input: memory CD4+ T cells sorted from blood. Specified subset: CD45RA-negative fraction. This TCR was sampled from a man younger than 35 in good health. The CDR3 DNA reads as TGTGCCAGCAGACAGGGGTCGGTTAATTCACCCCTCCACTTT. It is translated as CASRQGSVNSPLHF.